This T cell receptor beta chain is drawn from a study of T cell changes during pregnancy in multiple sclerosis. Method: immunoSEQ multiplex PCR; TCRdb's copy keeps in-frame clones and lacks some. This sample carries around 95,000 clones, 85% to 95% of them seen once, and the ten largest clones take about 1.6%. Unmatched junction bases numbered 8, after V lost 3 bases and J lost 5 bases. The CDR3 covers 16 residues. Germline assignment: CDR1 MGHDK and CDR2 SYGVNS. The specimen was peripheral blood, collected after pregnancy. The chain employs TRBV25-1 and TRBJ2-5; TRBD2 agrees at 11 bases. The TCR originated in a female donor in good health, enrolled as a control in a pregnancy study. The DNA of the CDR3 is TGTGCCAGCAGTGAGGGAGCTAGCGGGAGGAGGGAGACCCAGTACTTC. Translation gives CASSEGASGRRETQYF.